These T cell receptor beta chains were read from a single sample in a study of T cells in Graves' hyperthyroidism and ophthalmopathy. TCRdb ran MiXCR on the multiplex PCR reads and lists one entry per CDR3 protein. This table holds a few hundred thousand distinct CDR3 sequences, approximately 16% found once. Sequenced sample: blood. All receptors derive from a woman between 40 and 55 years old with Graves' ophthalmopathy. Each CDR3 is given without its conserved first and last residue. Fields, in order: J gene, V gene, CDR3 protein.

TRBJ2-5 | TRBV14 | ASSQARVATQY
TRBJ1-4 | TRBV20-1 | SALTGLRAEKLF
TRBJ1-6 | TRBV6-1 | ASSEIGSYNSPLH
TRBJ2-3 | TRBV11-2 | ASSPSGGVTDTQY
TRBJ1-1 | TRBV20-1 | SAPRGGDTEAF
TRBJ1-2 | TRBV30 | AWSALGQSYGYT
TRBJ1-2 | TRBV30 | AWSVQPNYGYT
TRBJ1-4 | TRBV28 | ASRPARVTNEKLF
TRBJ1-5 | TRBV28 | ASKFSTSNQPQH
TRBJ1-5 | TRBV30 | AWSGTAGQPQH
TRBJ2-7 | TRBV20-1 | SALRTASYEQY
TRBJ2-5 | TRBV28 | ASSTSGGGETQY
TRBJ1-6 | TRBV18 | ASSPGQVSNSPLH
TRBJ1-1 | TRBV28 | ASSLGFTEAF
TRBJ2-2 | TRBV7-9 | ASSQIDGTSGNTGELF
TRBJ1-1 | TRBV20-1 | SARDHEGLDTEAF
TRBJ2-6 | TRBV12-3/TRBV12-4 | ASSLIGGMANVLT
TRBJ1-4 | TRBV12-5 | ASGGRQGSEGGGEKLF
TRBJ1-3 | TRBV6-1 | ASSNQGQSGGNTIY
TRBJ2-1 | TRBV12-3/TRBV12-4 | ASSLRTAGNNEQF
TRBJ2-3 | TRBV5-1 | ASRIGVTDTQY
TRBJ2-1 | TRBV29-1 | SVVQRGRLYNEQF
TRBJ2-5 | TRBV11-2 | ASSFGGGDTETQY
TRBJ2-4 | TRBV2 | ASSGAELAKNIQY
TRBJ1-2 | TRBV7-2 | ASSLNRNYGYT
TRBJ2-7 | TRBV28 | ASSRTGPPYEQY